This entry concerns a single T cell receptor (beta chain). Its antigen is unknown. This sample was included in a study of OX40 agonist ivuxolimab in advanced cancers. Across the study: Patients enrolled in dose escalation were diagnosed with hepatocellular carcinoma, melanoma, renal cell or head and neck cancer. Age averaged about 60 years (range roughly 23 to 79), and 80% to 90% were male.

Notes on the study in general: Antigen specificity remained undetermined for the expanded peripheral T cells.

Sequenced by immunoSEQ multiplex PCR; TCRdb stores in-frame clones only, minus some. Of around 67,000 clones in the sample, about 88% were seen once. Patients were ruled out by autoimmune disease history or systemic immunosuppression. The CDR3 is 15 residues long. The V end was cut by 7 bases, the J end by 1 base, with 11 bases between. Germline V gene sequence: CDR1 MDHEN, CDR2 SYDVKM. The material sequenced was CD4+ or CD8+ T cells sorted from blood, taken in a trial of the OX40 agonist ivuxolimab. The chain carries TRBV28 and TRBJ2-6; D possibly corresponds to TRBD2 (5 bases). The sequence was obtained from an adult with an advanced solid tumor such as melanoma, head and neck, liver or kidney cancer. CDR3 sequence (DNA): TGTGCCAGCACTAACCCGGGGTCTGGGGCCAACGTCCTGACTTTC. This gives the protein CASTNPGSGANVLTF. The full variable domain, completed using reference TRBV28 and TRBJ2-6, is DVKVTQSSRYLVKRTGEKVFLECVQDMDHENMFWYRQDPGLGLRLIYFSYDVKMKEKGDIPEGYSVSREKKERFSLILESASTNQTSMYLCASTNPGSGANVLTFGAGSRLTVL.